Below are 12 T cell receptor beta chains sequenced from a single sample in a study of tumor-infiltrating lymphocytes in primary liver carcinoma. Each 20-30 mg portion of unsorted bulk tissue served as the source for co-extraction of RNA and DNA. The input was approximately 500 ng total RNA; TCR beta cDNA was made from it with a constant-region primer. Generation of the TCR beta libraries relied on three nested multiplex PCR rounds using slightly modified ARM-PCR. With TRBV1-TRBV30 forward primers and a C-beta reverse primer, the first two PCR rounds were run for around 10 cycles each. TCRdb itself ran the multiplex PCR reads through MiXCR, one entry per CDR3 protein. The sample consists of around 25,000 distinct CDR3 sequences, around 77% of them appearing once. The sample taken for sequencing was liver tumor tissue from sampling region 5. As for subset: tumor region T5, tumor centre. The origin of the receptors is a woman aged 30 to 39 with primary liver carcinoma and hepatitis B virus infection.

This clonotype was observed once. An end of the junction does not agree with germline; a read error may underlie this. The rearrangement joins TRBV11-3 to TRBJ2-1, with TRBD2 matching over 14 bases. The CDR3 is 15 amino acids. Germline CDR1 and CDR2: SGHNT and YENEEA. The CDR3 protein is CASSRLAGGGYRQLF. Written as DNA, the CDR3 is TGTGCCAGCAGCCGACTAGCGGGGGGGGGGTATAGGCAGTTATTC.

Regarding this clonotype: A read error may account for a junction end that differs from germline. This chain joins TRBV18 and TRBJ2-1; no clear D gene. This CDR3 region has 12 residues. The V gene's germline CDR1 is KGHSH and CDR2 LQKENI. CDR3 sequence reads: CASQLLGYEQLF. The DNA for the CDR3 is TGTGCCAGCCAACTCTTGGGCTATGAGCAGTTGTTC.

With respect to this clonotype: One junction end does not reproduce the germline sequence, and a read error may be involved. The chain is built from TRBV16 and TRBJ1-6; TRBD1 agrees at 7 bases. CDR1 KGHSY and CDR2 FQNENV come from the germline V gene. There are 15 residues in the CDR3. CDR3 nucleotide sequence: TGTGGCAGCCGCCCACGGGACAGATATAATTCACCCCTCCACTTT. Amino acid sequence: CGSRPRDRYNSPLHF.

Comment on this clonotype: A much bigger clone sits one base away, suggesting this may be a read error. J is TRBJ1-2 and V is TRBV7-9; D uncertain. V lost 5 bases, J lost 5 bases, and 21 bases lay in between. Germline V gives CDR1 SEHNR, CDR2 FQNEAQ (reference sequence). This CDR3 is 16 amino acids long. DNA for the CDR3: TGTGCCAGCAGCCCCGAGGGCAGGCTGTCCAAGTATGGCTACACCTTC. Residues: CASSPEGRLSKYGYTF.

The rearrangement uses TRBV29-1 and TRBJ1-1, with 7 bases matching TRBD1. The ends lost 5 bases at V and 1 base at J; junction bases unmatched: 7. Germline-derived CDR1 and CDR2 are SQVTM and ANQGSEA. CDR3 size: 14 residues. CDR3 sequence: CSVYTGAGNTEAFF. The DNA for the CDR3 is TGCAGCGTTTATACAGGGGCGGGGAACACTGAAGCTTTCTTT.

This clonotype was seen many times. At one end the junction does not follow the germline gene, possibly because of a read error. The chain employs TRBV5-5 and TRBJ1-3; D remains ambiguous. The CDR3 is made up of 14 amino acids. Germline V lookup: CDR1 SGHKS, CDR2 YYEKEE (reference sequence). In DNA form, the CDR3 reads TGTGCCAGCAGCTTGACCCAGAGTAGGAACACCGTATATTTT. This sequence encodes CASSLTQSRNTVYF.

The chain employs TRBV11-2 and TRBJ2-7, with a tentative D call TRBD1 (6 bases). The germline V gene has CDR1 SGHAT and CDR2 FQNNGV. CDR3 length: 13 amino acids. The V end was cut by 6 bases, the J end by 3 bases, with 12 bases between. The CDR3 coding sequence is TGTGCCAGCAGTTCCACAGGGTGCTACGAGCAGTACTTC. Translation gives CASSSTGCYEQYF.

Regarding this clonotype: The junction and the germline gene differ at one end; a read error may be behind it. V gene TRBV7-6 combines with J gene TRBJ2-1, with 15 nucleotides matching TRBD2. Germline-derived CDR1 and CDR2 are SGHVS and FNYEAQ. The CDR3 has 15 amino acids. CDR3 sequence: CPSNLNGTSGRWKFF. The CDR3 nucleotides read TGTCCCAGCAACTTAAATGGGACTAGCGGGAGGTGGAAGTTCTTC.

Notes on this clonotype: Germline and junction disagree at one end, which may indicate a read error. The chain couples TRBV12-3 or TRBV12-4 to TRBJ2-1, with D perhaps matching TRBD2 (6 bases). The CDR3 is 15 residues long. This CDR3 reads CASSISGSSYNGQIF. DNA of the CDR3: TGTGCCAGCAGTATTAGCGGAAGCTCCTACAATGGGCAAATCTTC.

In its sample, this clonotype was seen once. The conserved final phenylalanine or tryptophan is absent from the CDR3, which likely points to a read error. This chain uses TRBV13 with TRBJ1-1; D is possibly TRBD1 (5 bases). The germline V gene has CDR1 PRHDT and CDR2 FYEKMQ (reference sequence). The CDR3 spans 17 residues. DNA of the CDR3: TGTGCCAGCAGCATAGGAGGGTTTGGTATTGGGGGCACTGAAGCTTTCTAC. Protein product: CASSIGGFGIGGTEAFY.

By share, this clonotype counts as medium-sized. The V and J genes are TRBV10-2 and TRBJ2-5; D remains unclear. The germline V and J ends were trimmed by 9 bases and 2 bases, with 13 bases remaining between them. This CDR3 is built from 13 residues. Germline V gene sequence: CDR1 WSHSY, CDR2 SAAADI. The CDR3 nucleotides are TGCGCCAGTGGCCGGACGGAACAAGAGACCCAGTACTTC. Translation gives CASGRTEQETQYF.

Comment on this clonotype: No conserved phenylalanine or tryptophan ends this CDR3, so it is likely a read error. This chain joins TRBV11-1 and TRBJ2-5; possibly TRBD1 for D (5 bases). There are 14 residues in the CDR3. CDR1 and CDR2 (germline): SGHAT, FQDESV (reference sequence). Trimming stripped 4 bases from V and 7 bases from J, with 16 bases between. The CDR3 DNA is TGTGCCAGCAGCTGGACAAGGGGCACTGGGACCCAGTACATC. It encodes CASSWTRGTGTQYI.